This record concerns one T cell receptor beta chain sequence. This clonotype has a handful of counts. Which antigen it targets is not known. There are no base qualities to consult, and no much larger clone falls within one base. The source of the sample is a study of CD8+CD57+ T cells in acquired aplastic anemia (dated by TCRdb to 2017 to 2018). For context, the study as a whole: DNA extracted from sorted CD4+ and CD8+ cells had a mean of around 3 ug, with a range of roughly 0.19 to 27.4 ug. CD8+CD57+ expansion was defined as a frequency above the mean frequency observed in healthy subjects. On the study overall, not on this receptor specifically: Roughly 31 CD8+ CDR3 sequences were shared between patients and controls but appeared highly expressed in patients and within their immunodominant clones. Patients and healthy controls showed no significant difference in CD8+ Simpson's diversity (P=0.060).

Flow cytometry had shown CD8+CD57+ cell expansion in the patients selected for sequencing. All patients had severe acquired aplastic anemia diagnosed by International Study of Aplastic Anemia and Agranulocytosis and Camitta criteria. No therapy had been received by the patients at the time of blood sampling. In this study, sorted CD4+ and CD8+ T cells from the blood of healthy subjects and of severe aplastic anemia patients had their TCR repertoires deep-sequenced. Patients were enrolled in the USA under clinicaltrials.gov protocols 00001620, 01623167, 00001397, 00071045, 00081523 and 00961064. Ficoll-Paque density gradient centrifugation was used to isolate peripheral blood mononuclear cells. CD4+ and CD8+ T cells were sorted by FACS or magnetic beads before DNA extraction. Genomic DNA was used as template for profiling of TCR beta VDJ combinations and CDR3 sequences. An Illumina HiSeq 2000 was the platform used for TCR repertoire sequencing. For the original study's pipeline: Repertoires were assessed using TRBV/TRBJ rearrangement plots, CDR3 size and DJ length profiles, and Simpson's diversity index. The most abundant DNA sequence in the deep sequencing data was defined as the immunodominant clone. CDR3 amino acid sequences were checked for sharing between subjects and were compared against published repertoires and the VDJdb database. The raw public data were reprocessed by TCRdb itself: fastp quality trimming at Q25, MiXCR clonotype calling, in-frame beta chains only. Records with the same CDR3 protein are collapsed into one entry carrying the most frequent genes and DNA. For this entry, the V and J calls and clone size follow TCRdb and not the study's own pipeline. The sample table contains about 240,000 distinct CDR3 sequences; only one count was recorded for 45% to 50% of them. The ten biggest clones cover over 7.5% of the sample.

The junction shows trimming of 1 base on V and 2 bases on J, and the gene matches do not reach 2 bases of it. In the germline V gene, CDR1 corresponds to LGHNA and CDR2 to YSLEER. Reading from cysteine to phenylalanine, the CDR3 counts 15 amino acids. Only CDR3 DNA remains: 45 bases, in frame from the first base. The rearrangement combines TRBV4-3 with TRBJ1-5; 7 central bases correspond to TRBD1. This clonotype was sampled from a human donor with aplastic anemia. Sequencing input: sorted CD4+, CD8+, or CD8+CD57+ T cells (not recorded which) from PBMCs. The CDR3 protein sequence reads: CASSQGTGGNQPQHF. The sequenced DNA is TGCGCCAGCAGCCAAGGTACAGGGGGCAATCAGCCCCAGCATTTT.